These 3 T cell receptor beta chains were all obtained from the same sample, sequenced in a study of cytomegalovirus exposure and HLA in healthy donors. The PCR made use of 60 Vbeta and 13 Jbeta primers. The data were produced by immunoSEQ multiplex PCR, yet TCRdb's version contains in-frame clones alone and is incomplete. The sample includes roughly 110,000 clones, 82% seen only once; the top ten take around 2.3%. Sequenced input: PBMCs. These receptors all come from a woman aged 18-35 years in good health and CMV-seronegative.

The chain is built from TRBV7-9 and TRBJ1-2; 9 bases map to TRBD1. The CDR3 loop spans 14 amino acids. Germline CDR1 is SEHNR and CDR2 is FQNEAQ (reference sequence). The V gene end was trimmed by 5 bases and the J gene end by 11 bases; junction bases not matched to a gene: 12. The DNA for the CDR3 is TGTGCCAGCAGCCCAATCAGGGACAGGGCCGTTTACACCTTC. Its protein is CASSPIRDRAVYTF.

This clone was counted once. The chain is built from TRBV5-1 and TRBJ1-4; unclear D gene. V was shortened by 4 bases and J by 6 bases, with 10 bases between the two germline ends. Germline assignment: CDR1 SGHRS and CDR2 YFSETQ. There are 13 residues in the CDR3. This CDR3 reads CASSVAQDEKLFF. CDR3 sequence (DNA): TGCGCCAGCAGCGTGGCCCAGGATGAAAAACTGTTTTTT.

The chain recombines TRBV11-2 with TRBJ2-7; TRBD1 aligns across 7 bases. Losses at the gene ends were 1 base for V and 4 bases for J; bases not matched to a gene: 4. This CDR3 comprises 14 residues. Germline CDR1 SGHAT, CDR2 FQNNGV. This CDR3 is CASSLGLQGYEQYV. The CDR3 bases are TGTGCCAGCAGCTTAGGTCTACAGGGGTACGAGCAGTACGTC.